This TCR beta chain emerged from a study of blood T cell repertoires in COVID-19. For the study at large: T cells, B-cell-depleted T cells, or PBMCs provided the cDNA or gDNA that served as material.

In the study's own analysis: Reference gene primer amplification yielded estimated nucleated cell counts. The repertoire was sequenced with immunoSEQ multiplex PCR; TCRdb's copy has only in-frame clones and lacks some. The DNA was the basis for D and trimming; V, J and clone size are from that table. The data hold 120,000 to 150,000 clones, with 80% observed a single time. The CDR3 sequence is 16 residues long. Trimming at V came to 4 bases and at J to 5 bases, leaving 2 bases not matched to a gene. Germline-derived CDR1 and CDR2 are SGHNT and YENEEA. The J gene is TRBJ2-1, the V gene TRBV11-3; 16 positions match TRBD2. Sequencing used peripheral blood. The TCR comes from a man aged 60 to 69 with active or convalescent COVID-19. CDR3 in amino acids: CASSSGLAGGDNEQFF. CDR3 DNA: TGTGCCAGCAGCTCGGGACTAGCGGGAGGGGACAATGAGCAGTTCTTC.